The text below deals with one T cell receptor (beta chain). Using immunoSEQ multiplex PCR, the repertoire was profiled, and TCRdb retains in-frame clones only, with some absent. This table holds some 25,000 clones, about 86% found once. This sample is part of a study of ipilimumab plus nivolumab after autologous stem cell transplantation. Study context: Typical patient got 5 ipilimumab doses and roughly 8 nivolumab doses (median).

Germline loops: CDR1 SGHRS, CDR2 YFSETQ. Trimming cost V 4 bases and J 4 bases; bases outside gene matches: 4. The CDR3 is 14 residues long. Starting 14 to 28 days after autologous transplant, ipilimumab 1 mg/kg was given. The clonotype originates from a male donor with diffuse large B-cell lymphoma. The starting material was PBMCs, obtained in a trial of ipilimumab plus nivolumab as post-transplant consolidation. The V gene is TRBV5-1, the J gene TRBJ1-2, with 10 bases lining up with TRBD1. CDR3 nucleotides: TGCGCCAGCAGCGCGACAGGGGGCGGCTATGGCTACACCTTC. Protein product: CASSATGGGYGYTF.